These 3 T cell receptor beta chains originate from one sample sequenced in a study of T cell repertoires in cytomegalovirus infection. TCRdb used MiXCR to reprocess the reads, holding one entry per CDR3 protein. Among some 500,000 distinct CDR3 sequences listed, approximately 40% were seen once. These receptors have no known antigen. Specimen: cultured PBMCs, collected from culture after CMV antigen stimulation. The receptors were gathered from a human donor in good health (CMV status not recorded). Some clones in this sample may be carry-over from other donors' samples.

The rearrangement links TRBV18 to TRBJ2-2; TRBD1 matches 7 bases. Germline V lookup: CDR1 KGHSH, CDR2 LQKENI. The CDR3 contains 17 residues. Trimming at V came to 0 bases and at J to 1 base, leaving 5 bases not matched to a gene. The CDR3 coding sequence is TGTGCCAGCTCACCACCGACAGGGACCGTGAACACCGGGGAGCTGTTTTTT. Translated, it gives CASSPPTGTVNTGELFF.

The V call is TRBV7-2, the J call TRBJ1-1; D gene unclear. V was shortened by 3 bases and J by 5 bases, with 7 bases between the two germline ends. Germline V gene data show CDR1 as SGHTA and CDR2 as FQGNSA. The CDR3 is 12 amino acids. CDR3 in amino acids: CASSFPRTEAFF. The CDR3 nucleotides read TGTGCCAGCAGCTTTCCGAGGACTGAAGCTTTCTTT.

The J gene is TRBJ2-7, the V gene TRBV10-3, with a tentative D call TRBD2 (6 bases). The CDR3 extends over 14 amino acids. V lost 6 bases to trimming and J lost 2 bases, with 14 bases between them. Germline lookup yields CDR1 ENHRY and CDR2 SYGVKD. CDR3 nucleotides: TGTGCCATCAGGGGTTCGGGAGAGGCCTACGAGCAGTACTTC. This codes for CAIRGSGEAYEQYF.